This is a list of T cell receptor beta chains from one sample in a study of regulatory T cells in long-lasting Graves disease. MiXCR, applied by TCRdb to the multiplex PCR reads, yields one record per CDR3 protein. The table lists about 660,000 distinct CDR3 sequences, around 30% of them singletons. The specimen comprised peripheral blood mononuclear cells (PBMCs), sampled when the disease was refractory, from a patient treated with antithyroid drugs. Receptors were obtained from a female donor with Graves disease. CDR3s include the opening cysteine and the closing phenylalanine or tryptophan. D genes are given only for firm matches. The size field is filled for only some rows; it gives once, few, many or a size class.

TRBV28	TRBJ1-4	many	TRBD1	CASSRPGTATEKLFF	TGTGCCAGCAGTCGCCCCGGGACAGCGACAGAAAAACTGTTTTTT
TRBV15	TRBJ1-1	NA	NA	CATSRERLNTEAFF	TGTGCCACCAGCAGAGAGAGACTGAACACTGAAGCTTTCTTT
TRBV28	TRBJ2-3	few	TRBD2	CASLAGAGTDTQYF	TGTGCCAGCTTAGCGGGAGCGGGCACAGATACGCAGTATTTT
TRBV10-2	TRBJ2-1	NA	TRBD2	CASSPGLAGGDPYNEQFF	TGCGCCAGCAGCCCGGGACTAGCGGGAGGGGACCCCTACAATGAGCAGTTCTTC
TRBV19	TRBJ2-5	NA	TRBD1	CASRSGQGGGQETQYF	TGTGCCAGTAGGAGCGGACAGGGGGGAGGCCAAGAGACCCAGTACTTC
TRBV20-1	TRBJ1-2	many	TRBD1	CSAAEGTGVGYTF	TGCAGTGCGGCCGAAGGGACAGGGGTCGGCTACACCTTC
TRBV2	TRBJ1-2	few	NA	CASLGEDRDYNYGYTF	TGTGCCAGCCTCGGGGAGGATAGGGATTATAACTATGGCTACACCTTC
TRBV28	TRBJ1-1	many	NA	CASSFHPRSNTEAFF	TGTGCCAGCAGTTTTCACCCCAGATCGAACACTGAAGCTTTCTTT
TRBV20-1	TRBJ2-7	many	TRBD1	CSAPGQGAYEQYF	TGCAGTGCCCCGGGTCAGGGGGCCTACGAGCAGTACTTC
TRBV10-3	TRBJ2-1	NA	NA	CAISESAYYEQFF	TGTGCCATCAGTGAGTCGGCCTACTATGAGCAGTTCTTC
TRBV3-1	TRBJ1-2	few	TRBD1	CASRPTGANYGYTF	TGTGCCAGCAGACCCACAGGGGCCAACTATGGCTACACCTTC
TRBV2	TRBJ2-5	many	TRBD2	CASIQGLAGPGGETQYF	TGTGCCAGCATCCAGGGACTAGCGGGACCCGGGGGAGAGACCCAGTACTTC
TRBV9	TRBJ2-7	few	NA	CASSVDKFGIEQYF	TGTGCCAGCAGCGTAGACAAGTTCGGGATCGAGCAGTACTTC
TRBV15	TRBJ2-7	NA	NA	CATSRDFYAYEQYF	TGTGCCACCAGCAGAGATTTTTACGCCTACGAGCAGTACTTC
TRBV11-2	TRBJ2-2	NA	NA	CASSPQTAGELFF	TGTGCCAGCAGCCCCCAGACAGCAGGGGAGCTGTTTTTT
TRBV19	TRBJ2-2	few	TRBD1	CASSRTGAGELFF	TGTGCCAGTAGCCGGACAGGGGCCGGGGAGCTGTTTTTT
TRBV6-9	TRBJ2-7	few	TRBD1	CASSYKRFRDRDYEQYF	TGTGCCAGCAGTTACAAGAGATTCCGGGACAGGGACTACGAGCAGTACTTC
TRBV9	TRBJ1-3	few	NA	CASSESGIMVAGNTIYF	TGTGCCAGCAGCGAATCAGGGATAATGGTGGCTGGAAACACCATATATTTT
TRBV28	TRBJ1-1	NA	NA	CASSHLNTEALF	TGTGCCAGCAGTCACCTGAACACTGAAGCTCTCTTT
TRBV20-1	TRBJ1-2	NA	NA	CSARDLPLYGYTF	TGCAGTGCTAGAGATCTTCCGCTCTATGGCTACACCTTC
TRBV30	TRBJ2-3	NA	TRBD1	CAWRTGGVSDTQYF	TGTGCCTGGAGGACAGGGGGCGTCTCTGATACGCAGTATTTT
TRBV6-2/TRBV6-3	TRBJ1-2	NA	TRBD1	CASSYAGGLDGYTF	TGTGCCAGCAGTTACGCAGGGGGCCTGGATGGCTACACCTTC
TRBV13	TRBJ2-3	NA	TRBD1	CASTQGVSDTDTQYF	TGTGCCAGCACCCAGGGGGTTTCCGACACAGATACGCAGTATTTT
TRBV16	TRBJ1-5	NA	NA	CASSQSQHSNQPQHF	TGTGCCAGCAGCCAATCACAGCATAGCAATCAGCCCCAGCATTTT
TRBV6-2/TRBV6-3	TRBJ2-7	many	TRBD2	CASSFSGRSYEQYF	TGTGCCAGCAGTTTTAGCGGGAGAAGCTACGAGCAGTACTTC
TRBV12-3/TRBV12-4	TRBJ1-1	many	TRBD1	CAIGQGVNEAFF	TGTGCCATCGGACAGGGGGTCAATGAAGCTTTCTTT
TRBV30	TRBJ1-6	few	NA	CAWNGGARSPLHF	TGTGCCTGGAACGGGGGGGCCCGGTCACCCCTCCACTTT
TRBV28	TRBJ1-1	NA	TRBD1	CASSSRQGTGTEAFF	TGTGCCAGCAGTTCAAGACAGGGAACAGGCACTGAAGCTTTCTTT
TRBV6-5	TRBJ1-1	NA	NA	CASSYGGLSAEAFF	TGTGCCAGCAGTTATGGGGGGTTATCAGCTGAAGCTTTCTTT
TRBV27	TRBJ1-2	many	NA	CASRSQFPGGYTF	TGTGCCAGCAGGTCCCAGTTCCCCGGAGGCTACACCTTC
TRBV19	TRBJ1-5	NA	NA	CASRGVHSNQPQHF	TGTGCCAGTAGGGGGGTTCACAGCAATCAGCCCCAGCATTTT
TRBV12-3/TRBV12-4	TRBJ2-7	many	NA	CASSNQQGWTNEQYF	TGTGCCAGCAGCAACCAACAGGGGTGGACTAACGAGCAGTACTTC
TRBV30	TRBJ1-3	once	NA	CAWSRSGENTIYF	TGTGCCTGGAGTCGGTCCGGGGAAAACACCATATATTTT
TRBV12-3/TRBV12-4	TRBJ2-5	NA	NA	CASSQGSGRRAGQYF	TGTGCCAGCAGCCAAGGATCCGGACGCCGGGCGGGCCAGTACTTC
TRBV7-3	TRBJ2-1	NA	TRBD2	CASSSWTSGSYNEQFF	TGTGCCAGCAGCTCCTGGACTAGCGGGAGTTACAATGAGCAGTTCTTC
TRBV6-1	TRBJ1-2	many	TRBD1	CASSGLPGQGVLVRYGYTF	TGTGCCAGCAGTGGTTTACCGGGACAGGGGGTTCTAGTTCGATATGGCTACACCTTC
TRBV29-1	TRBJ1-1	once	NA	CSVEKGVNTEAFF	TGCAGCGTTGAAAAGGGAGTGAACACTGAAGCTTTCTTT
TRBV29-1	TRBJ1-2	NA	NA	CSVGAGREDYGYTF	TGCAGCGTGGGGGCAGGGCGGGAAGACTATGGCTACACCTTC
TRBV20-1	TRBJ1-4	many	NA	CSAREGGTNEKLFF	TGCAGTGCTAGAGAGGGCGGCACTAATGAAAAACTGTTTTTT
TRBV6-1	TRBJ2-2	many	NA	CASSSTSSGELFF	TGTGCCAGCAGCTCCACTAGCTCCGGGGAGCTGTTTTTT
TRBV29-1	TRBJ1-1	once	TRBD1	CSVEEGAGTEAFF	TGCAGCGTTGAGGAGGGGGCCGGCACTGAAGCTTTCTTT
TRBV29-1	TRBJ2-7	few	NA	CSVEGGDASYEQYF	TGCAGCGTTGAAGGGGGGGACGCGTCCTACGAGCAGTACTTC
TRBV5-1	TRBJ1-6	NA	NA	CASSLEGEGRFGSPLHF	TGCGCCAGCAGCTTGGAAGGGGAGGGTCGTTTTGGTTCACCCCTCCACTTT
TRBV7-3	TRBJ2-7	many	TRBD1	CASSPSTGPGIAF	TGTGCCAGCAGCCCGTCGACAGGGCCTGGAATCGCCTTC
TRBV12-3/TRBV12-4	TRBJ1-3	NA	NA	CASSGTWASGSTIYF	TGTGCCAGCAGTGGGACGTGGGCTTCTGGAAGCACCATATATTTT
TRBV28	TRBJ1-2	many	NA	CASSRKYGYTF	TGTGCCAGCAGTCGTAAATATGGCTACACCTTC
TRBV5-1	TRBJ1-1	NA	TRBD1	CASSFRGQGGNTEAFF	TGCGCCAGCAGCTTCAGGGGGCAGGGCGGGAACACTGAAGCTTTCTTT
TRBV12-3/TRBV12-4	TRBJ1-5	many	NA	CASSFGSNQPQHF	TGTGCCAGCAGTTTCGGTAGCAATCAGCCCCAGCATTTT
TRBV9	TRBJ1-6	few	NA	CASSVEQASPLHF	TGTGCCAGCAGCGTAGAACAAGCGTCACCCCTCCACTTT
TRBV2	TRBJ2-2	few	TRBD1	CASSEEGTGLTGELFF	TGTGCCAGCAGTGAGGAAGGGACAGGGCTCACCGGGGAGCTGTTTTTT
TRBV28	TRBJ1-1	many	NA	CASSGAPRDTEAFF	TGTGCCAGCAGTGGAGCCCCTAGGGACACTGAAGCTTTCTTT
TRBV7-2	TRBJ2-4	many	NA	CASSRRESGKNIQYF	TGTGCCAGCAGCCGACGGGAGAGTGGCAAAAACATTCAGTACTTC
TRBV12-3/TRBV12-4	TRBJ2-5	many	TRBD1	CASSRTGMETQYF	TGTGCCAGCAGCCGGACAGGGATGGAGACCCAGTACTTC
TRBV6-1	TRBJ2-5	many	TRBD2	CASSKGLPQETQYF	TGTGCCAGCAGTAAGGGACTACCCCAAGAGACCCAGTACTTC
TRBV10-2	TRBJ2-7	NA	NA	CASADGEGYEQYF	TGCGCCAGTGCGGACGGAGAGGGCTACGAGCAGTACTTC